These 14 T cell receptor beta chains originate from one sample sequenced in a study of blood T cell repertoires in COVID-19. Generated by immunoSEQ multiplex PCR, the TCRdb table keeps only in-frame clones and is missing some. The sample records 430,000 or so clones, 85% to 90% being singletons. Sequencing was carried out using PBMCs or T cells enriched from blood (not recorded which). The receptor set was obtained from a woman aged 40 to 50 who had recovered from COVID-19.

V is TRBV12-5 and J is TRBJ2-1; TRBD2 aligns across 7 bases. Germline assignment: CDR1 LGHNT and CDR2 FRNRAP. V lost 1 base, J lost 7 bases, and 10 bases stayed unmatched. The CDR3 is made up of 16 amino acids. CDR3 protein: CASGLGDGLVLNEQFF. CDR3 sequence (DNA): TGTGCTAGTGGTTTGGGGGACGGACTAGTCTTAAATGAGCAGTTCTTC.

This rearrangement joins TRBV5-1 to TRBJ2-3, with 9 bases matching TRBD2. Germline lookup yields CDR1 SGHRS and CDR2 YFSETQ. This CDR3 is built from 16 residues. The junction had 13 bases not matched to a gene; V was cut back by 4 bases and J by 7 bases. The CDR3 is CASSGRLAEGANTQYF. CDR3 coding DNA: TGCGCCAGCAGCGGTCGACTAGCGGAAGGCGCAAATACGCAGTATTTT. Filled out from reference TRBV5-1 and TRBJ2-3, the complete variable domain reads KAGVTQTPRYLIKTRGQQVTLSCSPISGHRSVSWYQQTPGQGLQFLFEYFSETQRNKGNFPGRFSGRQFSNSRSEMNVSTLELGDSALYLCASSGRLAEGANTQYFGPGTRLTVL.

The sample holds one count of this clone. This chain joins TRBV5-1 and TRBJ2-5; D not resolved. The germline V gene encodes CDR1 SGHRS and CDR2 YFSETQ. The V end lost 2 bases, the J end lost 0 bases, and 8 bases lay between the germline ends. The CDR3 is 14 residues long. This chain's CDR3 is CASSFQTHQETQYF. The CDR3 DNA reads TGCGCCAGCAGCTTCCAGACACACCAAGAGACCCAGTACTTC.

The chain is built from TRBV27 and TRBJ1-1, with 10 bases that match TRBD1. With V trimmed by 6 bases and J by 5 bases, 6 bases remained unmatched. This CDR3 spans 14 amino acids. CDR1 and CDR2 (germline): MNHEY, SMNVEV (reference sequence). CDR3 residues: CASRSDRGRTEAFF. The CDR3 region has the DNA TGTGCCAGCAGGAGTGACAGGGGGCGAACTGAAGCTTTCTTT.

The genes are TRBV6-2 or TRBV6-3 and TRBJ2-5; D call uncertain. Germline V gives CDR1 MNHEY, CDR2 SVGEGT. Trimming removed 2 bases at V and 4 bases at J, with 8 bases between. This CDR3 contains 13 residues. CDR3 amino acids: CASSYVTGETQYF. The DNA for the CDR3 is TGTGCCAGCAGTTACGTCACGGGAGAGACCCAGTACTTC.

CDR3 protein: CASSLSTGQDQPQHF. In nucleotides, the CDR3 is TGCGCCAGCAGCTTGAGTACAGGCCAAGATCAGCCCCAGCATTTT. The rearrangement links TRBV5-1 to TRBJ1-5, with a tentative D call TRBD1 (5 bases). This CDR3 comprises 15 residues. The ends were cut back, 1 base at V and 5 bases at J, with 13 bases in the middle. Germline V lookup: CDR1 SGHRS, CDR2 YFSETQ.

The chain links TRBV27 to TRBJ2-2, with a weak D call TRBD1 (5 bases). Germline loops: CDR1 MNHEY, CDR2 SMNVEV (reference sequence). V was pared by 1 base and J by 6 bases, with 6 bases between. The CDR3 covers 13 residues. In DNA form, the CDR3 reads TGTGCCAGCAGTTTATGGGGCGCCGGGGAGCTGTTTTTT. Its protein product is CASSLWGAGELFF.

This clone showed up just once. The CDR3 DNA reads TGTGCCAGCAGCCTCCTCCCACCCGACAGCGAGCAGTACTTC. It translates to CASSLLPPDSEQYF. This sequence joins TRBV7-9 and TRBJ2-7, with D possibly TRBD1 on 5 matching bases. The CDR3 is made up of 14 amino acids. The germline gives CDR1 SEHNR, CDR2 FQNEAQ (reference sequence). V was clipped by 5 bases and J by 6 bases, with 17 bases between them.

Relative to its sample, this clone is medium-sized. The chain is built from TRBV2 and TRBJ2-7, with 10 bases identical to TRBD1. This CDR3 is built from 13 residues. Germline values: CDR1 SNHLY, CDR2 FYNNEI. Trimming removed 8 bases from V and 7 bases from J; junction bases left unmatched: 8. The CDR3 reads CASEGQGIFEQYF. The CDR3 DNA reads as TGTGCCAGCGAGGGACAGGGGATTTTTGAGCAGTACTTC.

The chain carries TRBV19 and TRBJ2-1, with D possibly TRBD2 on 10 matching bases. Germline V gene data show CDR1 as LNHDA and CDR2 as SQIVND (reference sequence). CDR3 size: 16 residues. V was pared by 6 bases and J by 7 bases, with 22 bases between. CDR3 bases: TGTGCCAGTAGGGGCCCTAGCGGGGGACAGGGAAATGAGCAGTTCTTC. Protein sequence: CASRGPSGGQGNEQFF.

Of note for this clone: Different DNA sequences within this sample yield the same CDR3. V is TRBV3-1 (or the pseudogene TRBV3-2) and J is TRBJ2-7; the match to TRBD2 covers 14 bases. The CDR3 contains 14 residues. Germline V gene sequence: CDR1 LGHDT, CDR2 YNNKEL (reference sequence). V shed 3 bases and J 6 bases; nucleotides not matched to a gene: 1. CDR3 amino acids: CASSQGLAGVEQYF. DNA for the CDR3: TGTGCCAGCAGCCAGGGACTAGCGGGAGTCGAGCAGTACTTC.

The chain recombines TRBV20-1 with TRBJ2-4; 8 bases agree with TRBD2. With 3 bases clipped from V and 4 bases from J, the junction kept 2 bases outside the gene matches. The CDR3 runs 13 residues. Germline assignment: CDR1 DFQATT and CDR2 SNEGSKA (reference sequence). CDR3 sequence reads: CSASAGGKNIQYF. CDR3 sequence (DNA): TGCAGTGCTAGTGCGGGGGGTAAAAACATTCAGTACTTC.

V usage is TRBV2 and J usage is TRBJ2-1; tentative D call: TRBD2 (6 bases). Trimming removed 10 bases from V and 0 bases from J, with 13 bases in between. The CDR3 length is 14 residues. Germline V gives CDR1 SNHLY, CDR2 FYNNEI. The CDR3 protein is CANWRVGSYNEQFF. For the CDR3, the DNA is TGTGCCAATTGGAGGGTGGGCTCCTACAATGAGCAGTTCTTC.

CDR3 region: CASSLDREEQYF. CDR3 DNA: TGTGCCAGCAGCTTAGACAGGGAAGAGCAGTACTTC. The V gene is TRBV7-2, the J gene TRBJ2-7; TRBD1 might be the D (6 bases). Germline loops: CDR1 SGHTA, CDR2 FQGNSA. The germline V and J ends were trimmed by 1 base and 7 bases, with 8 bases remaining between them. This CDR3 is built from 12 residues.